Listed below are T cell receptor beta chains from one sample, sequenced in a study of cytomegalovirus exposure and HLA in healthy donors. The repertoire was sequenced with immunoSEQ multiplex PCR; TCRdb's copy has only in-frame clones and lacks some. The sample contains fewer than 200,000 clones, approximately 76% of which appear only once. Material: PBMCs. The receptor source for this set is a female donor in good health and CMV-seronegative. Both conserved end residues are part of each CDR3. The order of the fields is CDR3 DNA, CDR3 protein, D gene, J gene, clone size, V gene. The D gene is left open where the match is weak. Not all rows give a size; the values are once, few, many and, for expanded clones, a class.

cdr3_nt: TGCGCCAGCAGCTTGGGGGAGGCTTCGGGCACTGAAGCTTTCTTT
cdr3_aa: CASSLGEASGTEAFF
d_call: NA
j_call: TRBJ1-1
clone_size: NA
v_call: TRBV5-1

cdr3_nt: TGTGCCAGCAGTCCCCGGGACAGGGTAGGCAATCAGCCCCAGCATTTT
cdr3_aa: CASSPRDRVGNQPQHF
d_call: TRBD1
j_call: TRBJ1-5
clone_size: NA
v_call: TRBV2

cdr3_nt: TGCGCCAGCAGCTTGGCTTCCCCCGGGGGATTCACAGATACGCAGTATTTT
cdr3_aa: CASSLASPGGFTDTQYF
d_call: NA
j_call: TRBJ2-3
clone_size: NA
v_call: TRBV5-1

cdr3_nt: TGTGCCAGCAGCCTCAGAGAGGGGCTAGCGGGAGACGAGCAGTACTTC
cdr3_aa: CASSLREGLAGDEQYF
d_call: TRBD2
j_call: TRBJ2-7
clone_size: NA
v_call: TRBV9

cdr3_nt: TGCGCCAGCAGCTCACAGGGGGTCAATTTAGGCACCGGGGAGCTGTTTTTT
cdr3_aa: CASSSQGVNLGTGELFF
d_call: TRBD1
j_call: TRBJ2-2
clone_size: NA
v_call: TRBV5-1

cdr3_nt: TGCGCCAGCAGCTTTGGGGGCGGGGAGACCCAGTACTTC
cdr3_aa: CASSFGGGETQYF
d_call: NA
j_call: TRBJ2-5
clone_size: NA
v_call: TRBV5-1

cdr3_nt: TGTGCCTGGAGGACCCGAACCGGGACAGGGAATTATGGGCAGTACTTC
cdr3_aa: CAWRTRTGTGNYGQYF
d_call: TRBD1
j_call: TRBJ2-7
clone_size: NA
v_call: TRBV30

cdr3_nt: TGTGCCAGCAGCTACGACACGCAGCCCCAGCATTTT
cdr3_aa: CASSYDTQPQHF
d_call: NA
j_call: TRBJ1-5
clone_size: NA
v_call: TRBV7-9

cdr3_nt: TGTGCCAGCAGACTACAGGGAGACTTTAACTATGGCTACACCTTC
cdr3_aa: CASRLQGDFNYGYTF
d_call: NA
j_call: TRBJ1-2
clone_size: NA
v_call: TRBV6-5

cdr3_nt: TGTGCCAGCAGCTTAATTGACAGGAGCAATCAGCCCCAGCATTTT
cdr3_aa: CASSLIDRSNQPQHF
d_call: NA
j_call: TRBJ1-5
clone_size: NA
v_call: TRBV5-5

cdr3_nt: TGTGCCAGCAGAGATACTAGCGGGGCCACAGATACGCAGTATTTT
cdr3_aa: CASRDTSGATDTQYF
d_call: TRBD2
j_call: TRBJ2-3
clone_size: NA
v_call: TRBV5-4

cdr3_nt: TGTGCCAGCATTCCCAGGGGTGGAAACACTGAAGCTTTCTTT
cdr3_aa: CASIPRGGNTEAFF
d_call: NA
j_call: TRBJ1-1
clone_size: NA
v_call: TRBV25-1

cdr3_nt: TGTGCCAGCAGTTCATCCGATGATGGCAGTCCCTACGAGCAGTACTTC
cdr3_aa: CASSSSDDGSPYEQYF
d_call: NA
j_call: TRBJ2-7
clone_size: NA
v_call: TRBV27

cdr3_nt: TGTGCCATCAGTGAGCCCCCCCGAGGGTACAATGAGCAGTTCTTC
cdr3_aa: CAISEPPRGYNEQFF
d_call: NA
j_call: TRBJ2-1
clone_size: NA
v_call: TRBV10-3

cdr3_nt: TGCGCCAGCAGCTTGGACGGTCCCCTGAGGAACACCATATATTTT
cdr3_aa: CASSLDGPLRNTIYF
d_call: NA
j_call: TRBJ1-3
clone_size: NA
v_call: TRBV5-1

cdr3_nt: TGTGCCTGGAGTCTATCGGGGAATCAGCCCCAGCATTTT
cdr3_aa: CAWSLSGNQPQHF
d_call: NA
j_call: TRBJ1-5
clone_size: few
v_call: TRBV30

cdr3_nt: TGCAGCGTTGAACAGGCGCTAGCGGTTAGCACAGATACGCAGTATTTT
cdr3_aa: CSVEQALAVSTDTQYF
d_call: TRBD2
j_call: TRBJ2-3
clone_size: NA
v_call: TRBV29-1

cdr3_nt: TGCAGCGCCGAACGGGGGAATACAGATACGCAGTATTTT
cdr3_aa: CSAERGNTDTQYF
d_call: NA
j_call: TRBJ2-3
clone_size: NA
v_call: TRBV29-1

cdr3_nt: TGTGCCAGCAGTGGGGGGACAGCAAACACTGAAGCTTTCTTT
cdr3_aa: CASSGGTANTEAFF
d_call: TRBD1
j_call: TRBJ1-1
clone_size: NA
v_call: TRBV6-1

cdr3_nt: TGTGCCTGGAGTGGAACAGGAGAGTCCTATAATTCACCCCTCCACTTT
cdr3_aa: CAWSGTGESYNSPLHF
d_call: NA
j_call: TRBJ1-6
clone_size: NA
v_call: TRBV30

cdr3_nt: TGTGCCACCAGCAGAGATGGGCTAGCGGGAGGAACAGATACGCAGTATTTT
cdr3_aa: CATSRDGLAGGTDTQYF
d_call: TRBD2
j_call: TRBJ2-3
clone_size: NA
v_call: TRBV15

cdr3_nt: TGTGCCAGCAGCTTAGTAGGGGCGAATCAGCCCCAGCATTTT
cdr3_aa: CASSLVGANQPQHF
d_call: NA
j_call: TRBJ1-5
clone_size: NA
v_call: TRBV7-2

cdr3_nt: TGTGCCCACCCCCGGCAGCGCGGGAAGACCAATTCACCCCTCCACTTT
cdr3_aa: CAHPRQRGKTNSPLHF
d_call: NA
j_call: TRBJ1-6
clone_size: NA
v_call: TRBV6-6

cdr3_nt: TGCGCCAGCAGCTTTCAAATGGGACAGGGATCCGGAAACACCATATATTTT
cdr3_aa: CASSFQMGQGSGNTIYF
d_call: TRBD1
j_call: TRBJ1-3
clone_size: NA
v_call: TRBV5-1

cdr3_nt: TGTGCCAGCAGGCGATCAGATACGCAGTATTTT
cdr3_aa: CASRRSDTQYF
d_call: NA
j_call: TRBJ2-3
clone_size: NA
v_call: TRBV6-5

cdr3_nt: TGTGCCAGCAGTTCCGGACAGGGGGCGGGCAATCAGCCCCAGCATTTT
cdr3_aa: CASSSGQGAGNQPQHF
d_call: TRBD1
j_call: TRBJ1-5
clone_size: NA
v_call: TRBV27

cdr3_nt: TGTGCCAGCAGCTCAGTCCGGGGGCTACAGGGGGCGAGGTACGAGCAGTACTTC
cdr3_aa: CASSSVRGLQGARYEQYF
d_call: TRBD1
j_call: TRBJ2-7
clone_size: NA
v_call: TRBV9

cdr3_nt: TGTGCCAGCAGCTTAGTGGGGATGGGGGACAGGGAAGATGAGCAGTTCTTC
cdr3_aa: CASSLVGMGDREDEQFF
d_call: TRBD1
j_call: TRBJ2-1
clone_size: NA
v_call: TRBV7-9

cdr3_nt: TGTGCCAGCCGGGTCATAGGGAACACTGAAGCTTTCTTT
cdr3_aa: CASRVIGNTEAFF
d_call: NA
j_call: TRBJ1-1
clone_size: NA
v_call: TRBV19

cdr3_nt: TGTGCCTGGAGCCTCAGGGGCCCCTACGAGCAGTACTTC
cdr3_aa: CAWSLRGPYEQYF
d_call: NA
j_call: TRBJ2-7
clone_size: NA
v_call: TRBV30

cdr3_nt: TGTGCCAGTAGTATGACCGTAGGGAGCTCCTACGAGCAGTACTTC
cdr3_aa: CASSMTVGSSYEQYF
d_call: NA
j_call: TRBJ2-7
clone_size: NA
v_call: TRBV19

cdr3_nt: TGTGCCAGCAGCGTAACGGGAAATCAGCCCCAGCATTTT
cdr3_aa: CASSVTGNQPQHF
d_call: NA
j_call: TRBJ1-5
clone_size: NA
v_call: TRBV9

cdr3_nt: TGTGCCAGCAGGCCCGGTTCGCGTGCGAACACCGGGGAGCTGTTTTTT
cdr3_aa: CASRPGSRANTGELFF
d_call: NA
j_call: TRBJ2-2
clone_size: NA
v_call: TRBV6-6

cdr3_nt: TGCGCCAGCAGCTTGGTTGTAGAAAGCACAGATACGCAGTATTTT
cdr3_aa: CASSLVVESTDTQYF
d_call: NA
j_call: TRBJ2-3
clone_size: NA
v_call: TRBV5-1

cdr3_nt: TGCGCCAGCAGCTTGTTTTCGTACTACGAGCAGTACTTC
cdr3_aa: CASSLFSYYEQYF
d_call: NA
j_call: TRBJ2-7
clone_size: few
v_call: TRBV5-1

cdr3_nt: TGTGCCAGTAGTACGGAGGGGCGGAATGAGCAGTTCTTC
cdr3_aa: CASSTEGRNEQFF
d_call: NA
j_call: TRBJ2-1
clone_size: NA
v_call: TRBV19

cdr3_nt: TGCGCCAGCAGCTTGGAAAGGGGGGGACGGGCCAAAAACATTCAGTACTTC
cdr3_aa: CASSLERGGRAKNIQYF
d_call: NA
j_call: TRBJ2-4
clone_size: few
v_call: TRBV5-1

cdr3_nt: TGTGCCAGCATAACTACCGGGGCGGGGGGGAAAGAGACCCAGTACTTC
cdr3_aa: CASITTGAGGKETQYF
d_call: TRBD2
j_call: TRBJ2-5
clone_size: NA
v_call: TRBV28

cdr3_nt: TGTGCCAGCAGTAGGGGACTAGCGGAGGGGCTTGAGCAGTTCTTC
cdr3_aa: CASSRGLAEGLEQFF
d_call: TRBD2
j_call: TRBJ2-1
clone_size: NA
v_call: TRBV2

cdr3_nt: TGCGCCAGCAAGAGGGCTGGAAACACCATATATTTT
cdr3_aa: CASKRAGNTIYF
d_call: NA
j_call: TRBJ1-3
clone_size: NA
v_call: TRBV10-2

cdr3_nt: TGTGCCAGCAGCGTAGACGTTGGAGGGGCCGTTGAGACCCAGTACTTC
cdr3_aa: CASSVDVGGAVETQYF
d_call: NA
j_call: TRBJ2-5
clone_size: once
v_call: TRBV9

cdr3_nt: TGTGCCAGCAATTTGCGGGTGGGGGAGACCCAGTACTTC
cdr3_aa: CASNLRVGETQYF
d_call: NA
j_call: TRBJ2-5
clone_size: NA
v_call: TRBV2

cdr3_nt: TGTGCCAGCAGTGTTACGGGGGGCAACGAGCAGTACTTC
cdr3_aa: CASSVTGGNEQYF
d_call: NA
j_call: TRBJ2-7
clone_size: NA
v_call: TRBV6-4

cdr3_nt: TGCGCCAGCGGAGCGGGCCCTAACTATGGCTACACCTTC
cdr3_aa: CASGAGPNYGYTF
d_call: NA
j_call: TRBJ1-2
clone_size: NA
v_call: TRBV5-1

cdr3_nt: TGTGCCAGTAGTCCCCAATCTAACTATGGCTACACCTTC
cdr3_aa: CASSPQSNYGYTF
d_call: NA
j_call: TRBJ1-2
clone_size: NA
v_call: TRBV19

cdr3_nt: TGTGCCACCAGCAGAAGCAAACAGGGGTTCGAGAACACTGAAGCTTTCTTT
cdr3_aa: CATSRSKQGFENTEAFF
d_call: TRBD1
j_call: TRBJ1-1
clone_size: NA
v_call: TRBV15

cdr3_nt: TGTGCCAGCGGTGGACTGAGGAACACTGAAGCTTTCTTT
cdr3_aa: CASGGLRNTEAFF
d_call: NA
j_call: TRBJ1-1
clone_size: NA
v_call: TRBV5-6

cdr3_nt: TGTGCCAGCAGCGTAAGAGCGGGAGTCTCCTACGAGCAGTACTTC
cdr3_aa: CASSVRAGVSYEQYF
d_call: TRBD2
j_call: TRBJ2-7
clone_size: few
v_call: TRBV7-9

cdr3_nt: TGTGCCAGCAGTCCCCGGGACATCCGCCAAGAGACCCAGTACTTC
cdr3_aa: CASSPRDIRQETQYF
d_call: NA
j_call: TRBJ2-5
clone_size: NA
v_call: TRBV27

cdr3_nt: TGTGCCAGCAGCCCCAGGCCCAATGAGCAGTTCTTC
cdr3_aa: CASSPRPNEQFF
d_call: NA
j_call: TRBJ2-1
clone_size: NA
v_call: TRBV2

cdr3_nt: TGTGCCAGCAGCCCGGTGGGACAGGGAGTAGGGGAGCAGTACTTC
cdr3_aa: CASSPVGQGVGEQYF
d_call: TRBD1
j_call: TRBJ2-7
clone_size: NA
v_call: TRBV5-5

cdr3_nt: TGTGCCAGCAGTCAACAGGGTGTCTATGGCTACACCTTC
cdr3_aa: CASSQQGVYGYTF
d_call: NA
j_call: TRBJ1-2
clone_size: NA
v_call: TRBV2

cdr3_nt: TGTGCCAGCAGCAGTACAGGGTTGGTCGGCGAGCAGTACTTC
cdr3_aa: CASSSTGLVGEQYF
d_call: NA
j_call: TRBJ2-7
clone_size: NA
v_call: TRBV5-5

cdr3_nt: TGTGCCTGGAGTGTAAAGGGCCAGGGTCGCCAGCCCCAGCATTTT
cdr3_aa: CAWSVKGQGRQPQHF
d_call: NA
j_call: TRBJ1-5
clone_size: NA
v_call: TRBV30